The 7 T cell receptor beta chains reported below all come from one sample, sequenced in a study of vaccination and CD4 T cells after COVID-19. The antigens these receptors bind are not known. Regarding treatment: roughly 10-day PBMC culture with coronavirus spike peptide pools or control peptides (ViraFEST assay). The Oncomine TCR Beta short-read assay sequenced DNA from cultured CD4+ T cells. TCRdb re-called the PCR reads with MiXCR, one entry per CDR3 protein. The repertoire holds over 15,000 distinct CDR3 sequences, approximately 73% seen once, with about 10% in the top ten. The sequencing input was CD4+ T cells from blood, cultured in vitro. The receptors here all came from a human donor who had recovered from COVID-19.

The chain employs TRBV7-3 and TRBJ2-5; 9 bases align to TRBD2. The CDR3 totals 15 residues. Germline V gives CDR1 SGHTA, CDR2 FQGTGA. J gave up 1 base and V 3 bases, and 3 bases lay outside the gene matches. The CDR3 nucleotides read TGTGCCAGCAGCTTTTTGGGACTAGCCCAAGAGACCCAGTACTTC. This encodes CASSFLGLAQETQYF.

Comment on this clonotype: An end of the junction does not agree with germline; a read error may underlie this. V is TRBV6-4 and J is TRBJ1-2; the D gene is possibly TRBD1 (6 bases). The CDR3 is made up of 13 amino acids. Germline V gene sequence: CDR1 MRHNA, CDR2 SNTAGT. CDR3 residues: CASSDSTSQDRHF. CDR3 sequence (DNA): TGTGCCAGCAGTGACTCGACCTCGCAGGACAGACACTTC.

This chain joins TRBV7-2 and TRBJ2-2, with D perhaps TRBD1 (6 bases). In germline, CDR1 is SGHTA, CDR2 FQGNSA. V was cut by 5 bases and J by 2 bases, with 15 bases left in between. This CDR3 region has 16 residues. In DNA, the CDR3 is TGTGCCAGCAGCACCCGGACAGCTCAAAACACCGGGGAGCTGTTTTTT. It translates to CASSTRTAQNTGELFF.

This clonotype showed up just a few times. This sequence joins TRBV11-3 and TRBJ2-7; 7 bases map to TRBD1. Looked up from germline, CDR1 is SGHNT and CDR2 is YENEEA. With V trimmed by 1 base and J by 3 bases, 3 bases remained unmatched. The CDR3 runs to 14 residues. CDR3 nucleotide sequence: TGTGCCAGCAGCTTAGCCAGGGGGAACTACGAGCAGTACTTC. It specifies CASSLARGNYEQYF.

The chain combines TRBV30 with TRBJ2-3; D unclear. The germline gives CDR1 GTSNPN, CDR2 SVGIG (reference sequence). Trimming took off 0 bases at V and 0 bases at J, with 13 bases between the two ends. CDR3 length: 16 residues. This CDR3 is CAWSVGISFSTDTQYF. The CDR3 coding sequence is TGTGCCTGGAGTGTGGGAATTAGTTTCAGCACAGATACGCAGTATTTT.

CDR3 residues: CASSPVDRGSNQPQHF. The CDR3 region has the DNA TGTGCCAGTAGCCCGGTGGACCGGGGTAGCAATCAGCCCCAGCATTTT. This chain joins TRBV19 and TRBJ1-5; D remains unclear. Germline-derived CDR1 and CDR2 are LNHDA and SQIVND (reference sequence). The CDR3 is 16 amino acids. V was shortened by 6 bases and J by 0 bases, with 15 bases between the two germline ends.

The chain uses TRBV7-9 and TRBJ1-1, with 7 nucleotides matching TRBD1. CDR3 length equals 16 residues. The ends lost 5 bases at V and 6 bases at J; junction bases unmatched: 15. Germline V CDR1 and CDR2: SEHNR, FQNEAQ (reference sequence). The CDR3 spells CASSPRQGVNFAEAFF. In DNA, the CDR3 is TGTGCCAGCAGCCCGAGACAGGGTGTCAACTTTGCTGAAGCTTTCTTT.